The present entry profiles one T cell receptor (beta chain) with its context. CDR3 length: 11 amino acids. Germline V gene sequence: CDR1 SGHRS, CDR2 YFSETQ. Trimming removed 4 bases at V and 8 bases at J, with 9 bases between. The data were obtained in a study of blood T cell repertoires in COVID-19. Study background: Sample material is recorded as cDNA or gDNA derived from T cells, B-cell-depleted T cells, or PBMCs.

Authors' processing steps: How many nucleated cells were present was estimated from reference gene primer amplification. The repertoire was sequenced with immunoSEQ multiplex PCR; TCRdb's copy has only in-frame clones and lacks some. The V and J calls and clone size were taken over from that table, and D and trimming were inferred from the DNA. Here the sample spans roughly 260,000 clones, about nine tenths being singletons. This study enrolled people aged roughly 18 to 89 from roughly 24 US geographic areas. Cohorts were based on clinical histories the participants reported. Sequencing used PBMCs or T cells enriched from blood (not recorded which). The receptor was isolated from a woman aged 25-40 years with acute COVID-19. This chain uses TRBV5-1 with TRBJ1-2, with D possibly TRBD1 on 5 matching bases. The CDR3 loop is CASSAGQGYTF. CDR3 nucleotides: TGCGCCAGCAGCGCAGGGCAGGGCTACACCTTC.